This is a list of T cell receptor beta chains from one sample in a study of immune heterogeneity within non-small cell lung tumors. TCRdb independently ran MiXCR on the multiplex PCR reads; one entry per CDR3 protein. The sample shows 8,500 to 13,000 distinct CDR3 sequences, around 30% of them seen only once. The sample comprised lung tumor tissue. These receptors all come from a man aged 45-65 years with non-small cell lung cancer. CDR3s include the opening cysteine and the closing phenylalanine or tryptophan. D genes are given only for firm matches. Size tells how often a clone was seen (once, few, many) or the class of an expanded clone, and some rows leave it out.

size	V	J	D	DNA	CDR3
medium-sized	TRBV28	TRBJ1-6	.	TGTGCCAGCAGTTACAGGGCCAACTCCTATAATTCACCCCTCCACTTT	CASSYRANSYNSPLHF
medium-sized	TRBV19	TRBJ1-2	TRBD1	TGTGCCAGTAGTATATTACCGGGACAGGGAATAAGCTACACCTTC	CASSILPGQGISYTF
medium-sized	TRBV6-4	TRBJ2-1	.	TGTGCCAGCAGTGACTCTATGGTCAATGAGCAGTTCTTC	CASSDSMVNEQFF
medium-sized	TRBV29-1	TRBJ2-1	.	TGCAGCGTTGACAGGGCAAATGAGCAGTTCTTC	CSVDRANEQFF
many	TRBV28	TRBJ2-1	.	TGTGCCACCCTACCGGGTCTGCGGGGTTGGAATGAGCAGTTCTTC	CATLPGLRGWNEQFF
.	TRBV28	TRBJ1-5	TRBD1	TGTGACAGCAGGGGACAGGTTAGCAATCAGCCCCAGCATTTC	CDSRGQVSNQPQHF
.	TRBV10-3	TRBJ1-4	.	TGTGCCATCAGTAACAGGGCAACTAATGAAAAACTGTTTTTT	CAISNRATNEKLFF
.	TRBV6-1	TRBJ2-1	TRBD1	TGTGCCAGCAGTGACCGGGACAGCTTTTCCAATGAGCAGTTCTTC	CASSDRDSFSNEQFF
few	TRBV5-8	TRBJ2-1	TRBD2	TGTGCCAGCAGCCCGGGGGGGGGCCAGTGGGATGAGCAGTTCTTC	CASSPGGGQWDEQFF
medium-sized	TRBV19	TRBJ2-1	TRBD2	TGTGCCAGTAGTATAGGACCTAGCGGGGGGGCCAATGAGCAGTTCTTC	CASSIGPSGGANEQFF
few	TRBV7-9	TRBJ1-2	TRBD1	TGTGCCAGCAGCTATACCACAGGGGATGGCTACACCTTC	CASSYTTGDGYTF
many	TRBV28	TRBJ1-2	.	TGTGCCAGCAGTGTCATGTACATCGGCTACACCTTC	CASSVMYIGYTF
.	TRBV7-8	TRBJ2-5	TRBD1	TGTGCCAGCAGCTTAGTACCTTCGACAGGGTGGTTGGAAGAGACCCAGTACTTC	CASSLVPSTGWLEETQYF
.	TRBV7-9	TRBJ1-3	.	TGTGCCAGCAGCTTACCCCAGGCGGGTAACACCATATATTTT	CASSLPQAGNTIYF
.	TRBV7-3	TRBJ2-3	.	TGTGCCAGCAGCTTTGACGTGGGGGGCACAGATACGCAGTATTTT	CASSFDVGGTDTQYF
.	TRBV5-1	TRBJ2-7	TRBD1	TGCGCCAGCAGCTTAAACGACAGGGGAGAGCAGTACTTC	CASSLNDRGEQYF
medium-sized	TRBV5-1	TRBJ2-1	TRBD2	TGCGCCAGCAGCTTTAGTAGCGGGAGCTACAATGAGCAGTTCTTC	CASSFSSGSYNEQFF
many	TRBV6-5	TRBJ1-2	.	TGTGCCAGCAGTTACGGGGGGAGCTATGGCTACACCTTC	CASSYGGSYGYTF
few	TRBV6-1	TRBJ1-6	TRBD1	TGTGCCACTCAGGTCGGACAGGAATATAATTCACCCCTCCACTTT	CATQVGQEYNSPLHF
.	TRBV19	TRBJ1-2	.	TGTGCCAGTAGTATAAGGTTGGAGGGTAACTATGTCTACACCTTC	CASSIRLEGNYVYTF